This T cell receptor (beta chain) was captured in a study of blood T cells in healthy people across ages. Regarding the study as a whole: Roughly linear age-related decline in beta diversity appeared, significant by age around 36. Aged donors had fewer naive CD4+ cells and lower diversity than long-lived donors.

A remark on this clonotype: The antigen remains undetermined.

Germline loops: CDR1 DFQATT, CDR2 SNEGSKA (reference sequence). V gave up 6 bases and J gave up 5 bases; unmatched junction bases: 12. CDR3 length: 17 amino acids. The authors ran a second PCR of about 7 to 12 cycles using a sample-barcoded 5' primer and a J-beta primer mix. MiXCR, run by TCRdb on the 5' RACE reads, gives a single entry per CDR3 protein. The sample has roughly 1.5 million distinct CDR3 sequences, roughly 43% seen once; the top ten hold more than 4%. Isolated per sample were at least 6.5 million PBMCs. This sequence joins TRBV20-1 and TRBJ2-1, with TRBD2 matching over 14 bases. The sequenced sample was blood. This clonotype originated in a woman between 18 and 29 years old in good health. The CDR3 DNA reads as TGCAGTGCCGCACTCGCAAGACTAGCGGGAGGGAACAATGAGCAGTTCTTC. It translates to CSAALARLAGGNNEQFF.